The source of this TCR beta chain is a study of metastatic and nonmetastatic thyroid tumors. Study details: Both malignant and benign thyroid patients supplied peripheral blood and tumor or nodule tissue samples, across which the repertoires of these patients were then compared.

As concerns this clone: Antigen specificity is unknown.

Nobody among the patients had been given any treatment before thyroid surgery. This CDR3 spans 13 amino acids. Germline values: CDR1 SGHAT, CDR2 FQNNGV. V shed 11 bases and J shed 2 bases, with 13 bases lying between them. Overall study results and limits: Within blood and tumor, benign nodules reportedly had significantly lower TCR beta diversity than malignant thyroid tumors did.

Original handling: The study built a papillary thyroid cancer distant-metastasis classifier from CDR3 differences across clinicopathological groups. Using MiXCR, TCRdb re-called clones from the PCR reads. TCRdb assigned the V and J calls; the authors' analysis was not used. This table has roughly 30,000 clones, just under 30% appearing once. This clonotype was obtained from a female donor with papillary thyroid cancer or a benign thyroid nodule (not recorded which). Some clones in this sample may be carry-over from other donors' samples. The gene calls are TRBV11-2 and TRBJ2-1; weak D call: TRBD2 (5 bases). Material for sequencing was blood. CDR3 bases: TGTGCCTCACGGCAACTAGCCTACAATGAGCAGTTCTTC. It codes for CASRQLAYNEQFF.